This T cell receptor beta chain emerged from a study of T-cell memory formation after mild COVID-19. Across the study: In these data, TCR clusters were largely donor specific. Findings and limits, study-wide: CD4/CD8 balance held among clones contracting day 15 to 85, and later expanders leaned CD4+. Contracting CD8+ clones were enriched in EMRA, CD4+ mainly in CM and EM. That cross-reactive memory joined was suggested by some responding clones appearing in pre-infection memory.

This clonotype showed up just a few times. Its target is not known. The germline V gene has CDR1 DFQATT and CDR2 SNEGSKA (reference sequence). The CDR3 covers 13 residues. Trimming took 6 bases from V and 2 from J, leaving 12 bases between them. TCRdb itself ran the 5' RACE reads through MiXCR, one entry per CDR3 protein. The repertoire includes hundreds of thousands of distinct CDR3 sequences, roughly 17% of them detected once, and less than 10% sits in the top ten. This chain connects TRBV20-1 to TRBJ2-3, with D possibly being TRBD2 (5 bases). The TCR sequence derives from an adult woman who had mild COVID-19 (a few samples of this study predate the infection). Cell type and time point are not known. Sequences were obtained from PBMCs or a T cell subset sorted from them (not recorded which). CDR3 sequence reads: CSASGMNTDTQYF. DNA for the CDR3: TGCAGTGCCAGCGGAATGAACACAGATACGCAGTATTTT.